What follows are 12 T cell receptor beta chains derived from one specimen sequenced in a study of blood T cells in healthy people across ages. Primed by a sample-barcoded 5' primer and a J-beta primer mix, a second PCR proceeded for about 6 to 11 cycles. TCRdb ran MiXCR on the 5' RACE reads and lists one entry per CDR3 protein. The sample shows 1.5 million to 2 million distinct CDR3 sequences, around half of them seen only once. Input material: blood. Receptor source: a woman between 40 and 55 years old in good health.

V is TRBV7-8 and J is TRBJ1-6, with TRBD1 as a possible D gene (5 bases). In germline, CDR1 is SGHVS, CDR2 FQNEAQ. V shed 0 bases and J shed 6 bases, with 24 bases lying between them. The CDR3 is made up of 20 amino acids. The CDR3 loop reads CASSLAMSFSQGLFNSPLHF. CDR3 sequence (DNA): TGTGCCAGCAGCTTAGCAATGTCTTTTTCTCAGGGTTTGTTTAATTCACCCCTCCACTTT. The variable domain in full, completed from reference TRBV7-8 and TRBJ1-6, reads GAGVSQSPRYKVAKRGQDVALRCDPISGHVSLFWYQQALGQGPEFLTYFQNEAQLDKSGLPSDRFFAERPEGSVSTLKIQRTQQEDSAVYLCASSLAMSFSQGLFNSPLHFGNGTRLTVT.

This clonotype was detected ten times or more. The chain is built from TRBV7-2 and TRBJ2-7; no clear D gene. The CDR3 is 13 residues long. Trimming shortened V by 5 bases and J by 0 bases, and 8 bases separated the two germline ends. CDR1 and CDR2 from the germline V gene are SGHTA and FQGNSA. The CDR3: CASSAPSSYEQYF. The CDR3 coding sequence is TGTGCCAGCAGCGCCCCTAGCTCCTACGAGCAGTACTTC.

The genes are TRBV20-1 and TRBJ2-1; 10 positions match TRBD2. The trim removed 1 base at V and 5 bases at J, leaving 5 bases unmatched. Germline CDR1 and CDR2: DFQATT and SNEGSKA (reference sequence). CDR3 length: 15 residues. CDR3 protein: CSARAAGGPNNEQFF. CDR3 coding DNA: TGCAGTGCTAGAGCAGCGGGGGGGCCAAACAATGAGCAGTTCTTC.

The chain links TRBV5-1 to TRBJ2-3; 7 positions match TRBD2. The CDR3 loop spans 14 amino acids. V was pared by 6 bases and J by 8 bases, with 12 bases of the junction left unmatched. Germline CDR1 and CDR2: SGHRS and YFSETQ. CDR3 region: CASIAGLSPATQYF. The CDR3, as DNA: TGCGCCAGCATAGCGGGTCTTTCACCAGCTACGCAGTATTTT.

This clonotype was seen a handful of times. The junction and the germline gene differ at one end; a read error may be behind it. The gene calls are TRBV7-7 and TRBJ2-5; 8 bases are shared with TRBD2. From germline, CDR1 is SSHAT and CDR2 FNYEAQ (reference sequence). The length of the CDR3 is 19 residues. DNA for the CDR3: TGTGCTAGCAGCTTCACTGCCTCCCGCCGCGGGACTAGGAGAGAGACCCAGTACTTC. Protein product: CASSFTASRRGTRRETQYF.

The gene calls are TRBV15 and TRBJ1-4; D unclear. V dropped 5 bases and J dropped 2 bases, with 9 bases sitting between them. Germline assignment: CDR1 LNHNV and CDR2 YYDKDF (reference sequence). CDR3 size: 14 residues. The CDR3 reads CATSPQMTNEKLFF. In nucleotides, the CDR3 is TGTGCCACCAGCCCACAGATGACTAATGAAAAACTGTTTTTT.

The chain joins TRBV12-3 or TRBV12-4 to TRBJ1-5; 7 bases map to TRBD1. The CDR3 consists of 17 residues. Trimming cost V 3 bases and J 6 bases; bases outside gene matches: 14. The CDR3 protein is CASSFQGGLGGSQPQHF. CDR3 DNA sequence: TGTGCCAGCAGTTTCCAGGGGGGACTAGGAGGGTCTCAGCCCCAGCATTTT.

The rearrangement joins TRBV6-6 to TRBJ2-1, with a weak D call TRBD1 (6 bases). The germline V and J ends were trimmed by 5 bases and 2 bases, with 10 bases remaining between them. The CDR3 length is 14 residues. CDR1 and CDR2 (germline): MNHNY, SVGAGI (reference sequence). The DNA for the CDR3 is TGTGCCAGCAGTCCATACAGGGCCTACAATGAGCAGTTCTTC. Translated: CASSPYRAYNEQFF.

V is TRBV10-3 and J is TRBJ2-3; possible D gene TRBD2, 6 bases. Germline V gene lookup returns CDR1 ENHRY and CDR2 SYGVKD. There are 16 residues in the CDR3. The V end lost 3 bases, the J end lost 2 bases, and 15 bases lay between the germline ends. Here the CDR3 DNA reads TGTGCCATCAGTGATTCAAGAACTAGCCCCACAGATACGCAGTATTTT. As protein: CAISDSRTSPTDTQYF.

The genes are TRBV27 and TRBJ2-1; 9 positions match TRBD1. The ends lost 5 bases at V and 6 bases at J; junction bases unmatched: 11. CDR1 is MNHEY and CDR2 is SMNVEV in the germline V gene (reference sequence). The CDR3 sequence is 16 residues long. As DNA, the CDR3 is TGTGCCAGCAGTCCCTCGGGGACAGGGATCGGCAATGAGCAGTTCTTC. Its translation: CASSPSGTGIGNEQFF.

This clonotype was counted only a few times. The rearrangement uses TRBV20-1 and TRBJ2-1; TRBD2 matches at 9 bases. CDR3 length: 14 residues. Germline values: CDR1 DFQATT, CDR2 SNEGSKA (reference sequence). With 6 bases clipped from V and 7 bases from J, the junction kept 10 bases outside the gene matches. In nucleotides, the CDR3 is TGCAGTGCCCTTTTGCGGGGGGGGTGGAATGAGCAGTTCTTC. Translation gives CSALLRGGWNEQFF.

This clonotype came up once. This chain links TRBV5-1 with TRBJ2-4, with TRBD2 matching over 9 bases. The J call may be mistaken, given a closer DNA end match to TRBJ2-5. Germline-derived CDR1 and CDR2 are SGHRS and YFSETQ. The CDR3 consists of 15 residues. DNA of the CDR3: TGCGCCAGCCTGGAGAGCGGGGGGATATGGGAGACCCAGTACTTC. This encodes CASLESGGIWETQYF.